The 13 T cell receptor beta chains presented below share a single source sample, sequenced in a study of T cell responses to AZD1222 COVID-19 vaccine. This table comes from immunoSEQ multiplex PCR, and its TCRdb copy is limited to in-frame clones, with some not included. This sample has about 150,000 clones, with 75% to 90% found just once. The sequenced sample was peripheral blood, obtained after recovery from COVID-19. Receptor source: an adult who had recovered from COVID-19.

V is TRBV7-8 and J is TRBJ1-1; 10 nucleotides line up with TRBD1. The ends lost 2 bases at V and 6 bases at J; junction bases unmatched: 6. The CDR3 spans 15 residues. Germline V gene data show CDR1 as SGHVS and CDR2 as FQNEAQ. CDR3 DNA sequence: TGTGCCAGCAGCTTACGGTCCGGACAGGGGGCTGAAGCTTTCTTT. As protein: CASSLRSGQGAEAFF.

The chain uses TRBV4-2 and TRBJ1-1; D not certain. CDR1 is LGHNA, CDR2 YNFKEQ, per germline. Trimming took 4 bases from V and 4 from J, leaving 10 bases between them. This CDR3 contains 13 residues. CDR3 sequence reads: CASSLGRGTEAFF. CDR3 DNA: TGTGCCAGCAGCCTGGGTCGGGGCACTGAAGCTTTCTTT.

The genes are TRBV11-2 and TRBJ1-5; no firm D call. The V gene's germline CDR1 is SGHAT and CDR2 FQNNGV. The CDR3 loop spans 12 amino acids. The ends were cut back, 5 bases at V and 11 bases at J, with 13 bases in the middle. CDR3 bases: TGTGCCAGCAGCGCACAAAGTGGAACCCAGCATTTT. Translated: CASSAQSGTQHF. The complete variable domain, with remaining parts taken from reference TRBV11-2 and TRBJ1-5, reads EAGVAQSPRYKIIEKRQSVAFWCNPISGHATLYWYQQILGQGPKLLIQFQNNGVVDDSQLPKDRFSAERLKGVDSTLKIQPAKLEDSAVYLCASSAQSGTQHFGDGTRLSIL.

J is TRBJ2-2 and V is TRBV19; 10 nucleotides match TRBD2. Germline loops: CDR1 LNHDA, CDR2 SQIVND (reference sequence). The CDR3 length is 14 residues. Germline trimming cut 8 bases from V and 3 bases from J; bases unmatched to any gene: 3. The CDR3 loop is CASFTSGDTGELFF. The CDR3 DNA is TGTGCCAGTTTCACTAGCGGGGACACCGGGGAGCTGTTTTTT.

Note on this clone: Other nucleotide sequences from this sample produce the same CDR3. The chain uses TRBV3-1 (or the pseudogene TRBV3-2) and TRBJ1-5, with 12 bases aligning to TRBD1. The V gene's germline CDR1 is LGHDT and CDR2 YNNKEL (reference sequence). This CDR3 region has 15 residues. After removal of 3 bases from V and 5 bases from J, the junction contained 2 bases not matched to a gene. DNA for the CDR3: TGTGCCAGCAGCCAGGGGACAGGGGGCGATCAGCCCCAGCATTTT. Protein sequence: CASSQGTGGDQPQHF.

The J gene is TRBJ1-2, the V gene TRBV27; D gene unclear. This CDR3 contains 12 residues. The germline gives CDR1 MNHEY, CDR2 SMNVEV (reference sequence). V shed 6 bases and J shed 4 bases, with 9 bases lying between them. The CDR3 DNA sequence: TGTGCCAGCAGCTCCGTAGGCTATGGCTACACCTTC. Translating it yields CASSSVGYGYTF.

This clone came up once. This chain joins TRBV9 and TRBJ2-7; D is uncertain. The length of the CDR3 is 13 residues. CDR1 is SGDLS and CDR2 is YYNGEE in the germline V gene. Trimming shortened V by 5 bases and J by 2 bases, and 11 bases separated the two germline ends. In DNA form, the CDR3 reads TGTGCCAGCAGTGCCAATGGGGCCTACGAGCAGTACTTC. Amino acid sequence: CASSANGAYEQYF.

The V and J genes are TRBV27 and TRBJ2-2; D is perhaps TRBD1 or TRBD2 (5 bases each). CDR3 length equals 16 residues. Looked up from germline, CDR1 is MNHEY and CDR2 is SMNVEV (reference sequence). The germline V and J ends were trimmed by 4 bases and 4 bases, with 16 bases remaining between them. The CDR3: CASSYSSGAFTGELFF. CDR3 nucleotides: TGTGCCAGCAGTTATTCGTCCGGGGCCTTCACCGGGGAGCTGTTTTTT.

The CDR3 sequence: CASSPDSTDTQYF. CDR3 sequence (DNA): TGTGCCAGCAGCCCGGACAGCACAGATACGCAGTATTTT. The rearrangement joins TRBV5-4 to TRBJ2-3; D call uncertain. Looked up from germline, CDR1 is SGHNT and CDR2 is YYREEE (reference sequence). The CDR3 is 13 residues long. The V end lost 4 bases, the J end lost 0 bases, and 6 bases lay between the germline ends.

This chain connects TRBV5-1 to TRBJ1-3; TRBD1 aligns across 8 bases. The V gene end was trimmed by 0 bases and the J gene end by 4 bases; junction bases not matched to a gene: 3. CDR3 length: 15 amino acids. The germline V gene has CDR1 SGHRS and CDR2 YFSETQ. The CDR3 here is CASSLATGGGNTIYF. The CDR3 region has the DNA TGCGCCAGCAGCTTGGCCACAGGGGGAGGAAACACCATATATTTT.

This chain uses TRBV11-2 with TRBJ2-7, with TRBD2 as a possible D gene (5 bases). Germline CDR1 SGHAT, CDR2 FQNNGV. V was shortened by 3 bases and J by 4 bases, with 16 bases between the two germline ends. CDR3 length: 15 amino acids. Written as DNA, the CDR3 is TGTGCCAGCAGCTTCCCAACAGACGGGGATTACGAGCAGTACTTC. As protein: CASSFPTDGDYEQYF.

This rearrangement joins TRBV3-1 (or the pseudogene TRBV3-2) to TRBJ2-3; no firm D call. With 4 bases removed from V and 6 bases from J, the gap between germline ends came to 11 bases. The germline V gene encodes CDR1 LGHDT and CDR2 YNNKEL (reference sequence). The CDR3 consists of 13 residues. In DNA form, the CDR3 reads TGTGCCAGCAGCCCCGAACGGCCGGATACGCAGTATTTT. It specifies CASSPERPDTQYF.

This chain uses TRBV19 with TRBJ1-2; 7 bases match TRBD1. The CDR3 is 14 residues long. The V gene's germline CDR1 is LNHDA and CDR2 SQIVND (reference sequence). V trimming: 4 bases; J trimming: 4 bases; junction bases outside the gene matches: 6. CDR3 sequence (DNA): TGTGCCAGTAGTAACCGGGACAGCCTCTATGGCTACACCTTC. It codes for CASSNRDSLYGYTF.